Each of the 20 T cell receptor beta chains below was sequenced from the same sample in a study of regulatory T cells in long-lasting Graves disease. This sample's time point: persistent/refractory GD, antithyroid drugs over 5 years with positive TRAb. From PBMCs, RNA was extracted and then used to make the TCR library. CDR3-region Arm-PCR and iRepertoire HTBI primers produced the TCR beta libraries. A single record per CDR3 protein comes from TCRdb applying MiXCR to the multiplex PCR reads. The sample has around 460,000 distinct CDR3 sequences, roughly 23% seen once; the top ten hold under 15%. Here the sequenced sample was peripheral blood mononuclear cells (PBMCs), taken when the disease was refractory, from a patient treated with antithyroid drugs. These receptors were collected from a female donor with Graves disease.

This clonotype was counted ten times or more. The rearrangement links TRBV19 to TRBJ2-5; TRBD1 matches 10 bases. Germline V gene lookup returns CDR1 LNHDA and CDR2 SQIVND (reference sequence). V gave up 5 bases and J gave up 4 bases; unmatched junction bases: 13. The CDR3 is made up of 17 amino acids. The CDR3 nucleotides read TGTGCCAGTAGTCTCGAGTTCCCGGGACAGGGGATAGAGACCCAGTACTTC. This sequence encodes CASSLEFPGQGIETQYF.

The V and J genes are TRBV2 and TRBJ2-1; a possible D gene is TRBD1 (5 bases). The ends were cut back, 6 bases at V and 4 bases at J, with 7 bases in the middle. The germline CDR1 and CDR2 sequences are SNHLY and FYNNEI. The CDR3 loop spans 12 amino acids. The CDR3 here is CASRDIYNEQFF. The CDR3 DNA sequence: TGTGCCAGCAGGGACATATACAATGAGCAGTTCTTC.

In this sample, this clonotype turned up many times. The chain uses TRBV6-2 or TRBV6-3 and TRBJ2-7; possibly TRBD2 for D (5 bases). The germline V gene has CDR1 MNHEY and CDR2 SVGEGT. The V end was cut by 0 bases, the J end by 2 bases, with 20 bases between. There are 18 residues in the CDR3. The CDR3 sequence is CASSYSIPEGFGTYEQYF. As DNA, the CDR3 is TGTGCCAGCAGTTACTCTATCCCAGAGGGTTTTGGCACCTACGAGCAGTACTTC.

This clonotype occurred many times. The gene calls are TRBV6-1 and TRBJ2-5; 7 bases match TRBD2. The V and J ends lost 7 bases and 5 bases, in that order; junction bases with no gene match: 10. Germline V lookup: CDR1 MNHNS, CDR2 SASEGT. The CDR3 contains 14 residues. In nucleotides, the CDR3 is TGTGCCAGCAACCCGGGGGGAATATTGGAGACCCAGTACTTC. It encodes CASNPGGILETQYF.

This clonotype showed up many times. J is TRBJ2-1 and V is TRBV6-5, with D possibly TRBD2 on 6 matching bases. Trimming left V 0 bases short and J 8 bases short, with 14 bases between. Germline V lookup: CDR1 MNHEY, CDR2 SVGAGI. This CDR3 has 15 amino acids. The CDR3 bases are TGTGCCAGCAGTTACTCCTCGGGAGCCATCGATGAGCAGTTCTTC. It specifies CASSYSSGAIDEQFF.

This clonotype was observed a few times. This rearrangement joins TRBV6-2 or TRBV6-3 to TRBJ2-1, with 9 bases lining up with TRBD1. Germline CDR1 reads MNHEY; CDR2 reads SVGEGT. The CDR3 covers 14 residues. After removal of 4 bases from V and 9 bases from J, the junction contained 7 bases not matched to a gene. DNA for the CDR3: TGTGCCAGCAGTTTCGACAGGGGGGACGGTGAGCAGTTCTTC. Amino acid sequence: CASSFDRGDGEQFF.

This clonotype came up many times. The chain joins TRBV11-3 to TRBJ2-5, with 14 bases aligning to TRBD2. Germline values: CDR1 SGHNT, CDR2 YENEEA. The CDR3 consists of 17 residues. Trimming at V came to 2 bases and at J to 3 bases, leaving 5 bases not matched to a gene. The CDR3, as DNA: TGTGCCAGCAGCTTATATGGACTAGCGGGAGGAAAAGAGACCCAGTACTTC. As protein: CASSLYGLAGGKETQYF. The full variable domain, completed using reference TRBV11-3 and TRBJ2-5, is EAGVVQSPRYKIIEKKQPVAFWCNPISGHNTLYWYLQNLGQGPELLIRYENEEAVDDSQLPKDRFSAERLKGVDSTLKIQPAELGDSAVYLCASSLYGLAGGKETQYFGPGTRLLVL.

This chain's CDR3 is CSFGYGDTEAFF. As DNA, the CDR3 is TGCAGCTTCGGGTACGGCGACACTGAAGCTTTCTTT. The chain links TRBV29-1 to TRBJ1-1, with D unresolved. CDR1 and CDR2 from the germline V gene are SQVTM and ANQGSEA. This CDR3 is built from 12 residues. Trimming left V 8 bases short and J 3 bases short, with 13 bases between.

This clonotype showed up many times. The chain uses TRBV28 and TRBJ1-5; 8 nucleotides agree with TRBD1. The CDR3 runs to 16 residues. Germline trimming cut 6 bases from V and 0 bases from J; bases unmatched to any gene: 7. CDR1 is MDHEN, CDR2 SYDVKM, per germline. The CDR3: CASRPNRGSSNQPQHF. The CDR3 DNA sequence: TGTGCCAGCAGACCCAACAGGGGGTCTAGCAATCAGCCCCAGCATTTT.

Points on this clonotype: One base away lies a much larger clone, so this may be a sequencing read error. The gene calls are TRBV28 and TRBJ1-2; tentative D call: TRBD1 (6 bases). This CDR3 contains 14 residues. Germline-derived CDR1 and CDR2 are MDHEN and SYDVKM. The CDR3 reads CTSSLGHQTYGYTF. For the CDR3, the DNA is TGTACCAGCAGTCTGGGACACCAAACCTATGGCTACACCTTC.

This clonotype was observed a handful of times. CDR3 nucleotide sequence: TGTGCCAGCAGTCGAGGAGGGGGTACGGACGAGCAGTACTTC. This translates into CASSRGGGTDEQYF. The chain recombines TRBV7-6 with TRBJ2-7; D tentatively fits TRBD1 or TRBD2 (6 bases each). V dropped 6 bases and J dropped 5 bases, with 17 bases sitting between them. CDR1 and CDR2 (germline): SGHVS, FNYEAQ. The CDR3 is made up of 14 amino acids.

This clonotype occurred a few times. The J gene is TRBJ1-6, the V gene TRBV7-9; D remains unclear. V gave up 3 bases and J gave up 0 bases, with 9 bases separating them. The CDR3 consists of 16 residues. Per the germline V gene, CDR1 is SEHNR and CDR2 is FQNEAQ (reference sequence). Here the CDR3 DNA reads TGTGCCAGCAGCTTTGATCAGAGCTCCTATAATTCACCCCTCCACTTT. This codes for CASSFDQSSYNSPLHF.

This clonotype was found a few times. The rearrangement joins TRBV5-6 to TRBJ2-5; D perhaps matches TRBD1 (5 bases). Trimming shortened V by 2 bases and J by 5 bases, and 13 bases separated the two germline ends. Germline values: CDR1 SGHDT, CDR2 YYEEEE. This CDR3 has 14 residues. CDR3 DNA sequence: TGTGCCAGCAGCTTTCCAGGGTATGGGGAGACCCAGTACTTC. Encoded protein: CASSFPGYGETQYF. The entire variable domain, with the rest obtained from reference TRBV5-6 and TRBJ2-5, is as follows: DAGVTQSPTHLIKTRGQQVTLRCSPKSGHDTVSWYQQALGQGPQFIFQYYEEEERQRGNFPDRFSGHQFPNYSSELNVNALLLGDSALYLCASSFPGYGETQYFGPGTRLLVL.

The rearrangement joins TRBV10-3 to TRBJ2-7; 8 nucleotides align to TRBD1. The CDR3 sequence is 13 residues long. The J segment lost 2 bases and the V segment lost 4 bases, leaving 1 base of the junction unmatched. Germline CDR1 reads ENHRY; CDR2 reads SYGVKD. The CDR3 bases are TGTGCCATCAGTGGGGGACAGGCCTACGAGCAGTACTTC. It is translated as CAISGGQAYEQYF.

This clonotype turned up a few times. The chain is built from TRBV9 and TRBJ1-1; tentative D call: TRBD1 (6 bases). The CDR3 covers 14 residues. Trimming removed 3 bases from V and 2 bases from J, with 11 bases in between. The germline V gene has CDR1 SGDLS and CDR2 YYNGEE. CDR3 bases: TGTGCCAGCAGCGCCCGGACAGACAACACTGAAGCTTTCTTT. It codes for CASSARTDNTEAFF.

This clonotype was counted at least ten times. The V gene is TRBV2, the J gene TRBJ2-6; D possibly matches TRBD1 or TRBD2 (5 bases each). CDR1 and CDR2 (germline): SNHLY, FYNNEI. The V gene lost 8 bases and the J gene lost 0 bases, with 11 bases spanning the gap. The length of the CDR3 is 15 residues. Here the CDR3 reads CASRDDYSGANVLTF. As DNA, the CDR3 is TGTGCCAGCCGGGACGACTACTCTGGGGCCAACGTCCTGACTTTC.

This clonotype appeared many times. V gene TRBV5-1 combines with J gene TRBJ1-2, with D unresolved. CDR3 length: 14 residues. V lost 2 bases to trimming and J lost 0 bases, with 8 bases between them. Per the germline V gene, CDR1 is SGHRS and CDR2 is YFSETQ. CDR3 sequence (DNA): TGCGCCAGCAGCTTTGGCAGCTCTAACTATGGCTACACCTTC. Its protein is CASSFGSSNYGYTF.

This clonotype has a count of ten or more. The rearrangement links TRBV11-2 to TRBJ2-4; 7 nucleotides line up with TRBD1. Germline V lookup: CDR1 SGHAT, CDR2 FQNNGV. This CDR3 has 14 amino acids. J was trimmed by 4 bases and V by 5 bases; bases with no gene match: 5. The CDR3 sequence is CASSNRDRKNIQYF. CDR3 in DNA: TGTGCCAGCAGCAACCGGGACAGAAAAAACATTCAGTACTTC.

This clonotype was observed a few times. This chain uses TRBV7-2 with TRBJ2-7; 11 bases line up with TRBD1. This CDR3 region has 16 residues. Germline V gene sequence: CDR1 SGHTA, CDR2 FQGNSA. V lost 5 bases, J lost 3 bases, and 9 bases stayed unmatched. CDR3 sequence reads: CASSTRGGTGGYEQYF. CDR3 coding DNA: TGTGCCAGCAGCACCCGCGGCGGGACAGGGGGCTACGAGCAGTACTTC.

The table lists this clonotype with a count of one. This chain links TRBV30 with TRBJ2-7; 8 bases line up with TRBD2. CDR1 GTSNPN and CDR2 SVGIG come from the germline V gene (reference sequence). J lost 5 bases, V lost 0 bases, and 3 bases had no gene match. This CDR3 has 13 residues. The CDR3 DNA reads as TGTGCCTGGAGTGTAGCGGGAGTGAACGAGCAGTACTTC. Encoded protein: CAWSVAGVNEQYF.